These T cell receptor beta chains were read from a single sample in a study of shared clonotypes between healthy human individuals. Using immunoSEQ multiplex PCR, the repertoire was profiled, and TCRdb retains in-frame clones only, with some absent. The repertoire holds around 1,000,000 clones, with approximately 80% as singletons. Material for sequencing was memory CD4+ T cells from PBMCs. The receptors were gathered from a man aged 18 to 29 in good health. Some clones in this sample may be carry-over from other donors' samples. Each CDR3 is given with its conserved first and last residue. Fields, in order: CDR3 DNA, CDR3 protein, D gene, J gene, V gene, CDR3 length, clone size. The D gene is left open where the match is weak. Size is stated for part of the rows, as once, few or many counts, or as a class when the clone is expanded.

TGCGCCAGCAGCATAAGCCGGGACAGGGGATACGAGCAGTACTTC CASSISRDRGYEQYF TRBD1 TRBJ2-7 TRBV5-1 15 -
TGCGCCAGCAGCTTGATGCCGGGAGGGAAGAACACTGAAGCTTTCTTT CASSLMPGGKNTEAFF - TRBJ1-1 TRBV5-1 16 -
TGTGCCAGCAGCTTGGCGAGGTTCCCTAGCGGAGGCCAAGAGACCCAGTACTTC CASSLARFPSGGQETQYF TRBD2 TRBJ2-5 TRBV5-4 18 -
TGTGCCAGCAGCAAAGACCCCGGACATCAGAACACTGAAGCTTTCTTT CASSKDPGHQNTEAFF - TRBJ1-1 TRBV21-1 16 -
TGCGCCAGCAGCCCAGCCGTGGGGTTGGTTTACGAGCAGTACTTC CASSPAVGLVYEQYF - TRBJ2-7 TRBV5-1 15 -
TGTGCCAGCAGCCTAGGGGTAGCGGGAGGGCCGGAAAACATTCAGTACTTC CASSLGVAGGPENIQYF TRBD2 TRBJ2-4 TRBV7-8 17 -
TGTGCCAGCAGCGGAAGCAGGGGCCCCGAGGGGCAGCCCCAGCATTTT CASSGSRGPEGQPQHF - TRBJ1-5 TRBV7-8 16 -
TGTGCCAGCAGCTTGAAAACCAATCTAAACACCGGGGAGCTGTTTTTT CASSLKTNLNTGELFF - TRBJ2-2 TRBV5-8 16 few
TGTGCCAGCGAGGCGAACAGGGGGGAGACCCAGTACTTC CASEANRGETQYF TRBD1 TRBJ2-5 TRBV2 13 -
TGTGCCAGCAGGCCCGGGACAGAAATCTATGGCTACACCTTC CASRPGTEIYGYTF TRBD1 TRBJ1-2 TRBV5-4 14 -
TGTGCCACAGAGGGGGAAAACACAGATACGCAGTATTTT CATEGENTDTQYF - TRBJ2-3 TRBV10-3 13 once
TGTGCCAGCAGCCATGGACTAGCAGCAGGCACGCAGTATTTT CASSHGLAAGTQYF TRBD2 TRBJ2-3 TRBV4-2 14 -
TGTGCCAGCAGTGGAGAAGGGGGTAGGGGCTATGGCTACACCTTC CASSGEGGRGYGYTF - TRBJ1-2 TRBV28 15 -
TGTGCCAGCAGCTTACGAAATGGTTACGAGCAGTACTTC CASSLRNGYEQYF - TRBJ2-7 TRBV7-2 13 -
TGTGCCAGCAGCCCGAACTTAGGCAATCAGCCCCAGCATTTT CASSPNLGNQPQHF - TRBJ1-5 TRBV5-6 14 -
TGTGCCAGCAGCCGAGGACAGGGCTATGGCTACACCTTC CASSRGQGYGYTF TRBD1 TRBJ1-2 TRBV5-5 13 -
TGTGCCATCAGTCCCGCCGTGGGAGAGACCCAGTACTTC CAISPAVGETQYF - TRBJ2-5 TRBV10-3 13 -
TGTGCCAGCAGCGCCGGGAGTTTGAGGGAGCAGTACTTC CASSAGSLREQYF - TRBJ2-7 TRBV5-3 13 -
TGTGCCAGCACGTGGCTAGCGGGAGGGGAAGAGCAGTACTTC CASTWLAGGEEQYF TRBD2 TRBJ2-7 TRBV28 14 -
TGTGCCAGCAGTGTAGGGGGAACTGGAAACACCATATATTTT CASSVGGTGNTIYF - TRBJ1-3 TRBV25-1 14 -
TGTGCCATCAGTGCGCCCAGCTCGGGTGAGACCCAGTACTTC CAISAPSSGETQYF - TRBJ2-5 TRBV10-3 14 -
TGCAGCGTTGTAGGGGATAATGAAAAACTGTTTTTT CSVVGDNEKLFF - TRBJ1-4 TRBV29-1 12 few
TGTGCCAGTAGTAAACGGAACAGAGCAGATACGCAGTATTTT CASSKRNRADTQYF - TRBJ2-3 TRBV19 14 -
TGTGCCAGCAGCCACGCTAGCACAGATACGCAGTATTTT CASSHASTDTQYF - TRBJ2-3 TRBV7-9 13 -
TGTGCCAGCATACCTTGGACAGGGAGGAGGAGCACAGATACGCAGTATTTT CASIPWTGRRSTDTQYF - TRBJ2-3 TRBV21-1 17 once
TGTGCCAGCAGCCCCCAGGGAGGGGTGACCCAGTACTTC CASSPQGGVTQYF TRBD2 TRBJ2-5 TRBV28 13 -
TGTGCCTGGAGTTCGCCAGGGGTAGAGACCCAGTACTTC CAWSSPGVETQYF - TRBJ2-5 TRBV30 13 -
TGTGCCAGCAGCGTAGCCAGACTAGCGCAGGGGGAGCTGTTTTTT CASSVARLAQGELFF TRBD2 TRBJ2-2 TRBV9 15 many
TGTGCCAGCATCAACGGGGGGTCCTCCTACGAGCAGTACTTC CASINGGSSYEQYF TRBD2 TRBJ2-7 TRBV28 14 few
TGTGCCAGCAGCTTAGATCCAGGGGCTTGGGAAAAACTGTTTTTT CASSLDPGAWEKLFF - TRBJ1-4 TRBV11-2 15 few
TGTGCCAGCAGTTTAAAGGGCGGGAGGAGCGAGCAGCACTTC CASSLKGGRSEQHF TRBD2 TRBJ2-7 TRBV27 14 -
TGTGCCAGCAGTTTAACCGGGGGAGTCGGTGGCTACACCTTC CASSLTGGVGGYTF - TRBJ1-2 TRBV28 14 -
TGTGCCAGCAGCGGGGGTCCCTACAATGAGCAGTTCTTC CASSGGPYNEQFF - TRBJ2-1 TRBV9 13 -
TGTGCCAGCACCCGATCGGACAGGGGACAGCCCCAGCATTTT CASTRSDRGQPQHF TRBD1 TRBJ1-5 TRBV7-8 14 -
TGCAGCGTTATGCGGGACTCTTCGGAGACCCAGTACTTC CSVMRDSSETQYF - TRBJ2-5 TRBV29-1 13 once
TGTGCCAGCAGTTTTAGTCGGTTTGGGGGACTAGCGGGCCCACCACCGACCTACGAGCAGTACTTC CASSFSRFGGLAGPPPTYEQYF TRBD2 TRBJ2-7 TRBV27 22 -
TGTGCCAGCAGCGTCCAAGATCAAGCTTTCTTT CASSVQDQAFF - TRBJ1-1 TRBV7-8 11 -
TGCGCCAGCAGCGGTGGGGAGTCCGTCGGTGCAGAGACCCAGTACTTC CASSGGESVGAETQYF - TRBJ2-5 TRBV5-1 16 -
TGCGCCAACTGGGACTGCCCCTTCCCTGAGCAGTTCTTC CANWDCPFPEQFF - TRBJ2-1 TRBV10-1 13 -
TGTGCCAGCAGCCCGAACAGGGGGCTTTGGACTGAAGCTTTCTTT CASSPNRGLWTEAFF TRBD1 TRBJ1-1 TRBV28 15 -
TGTGCCAGCAGCCTCAGCCTGGGGTATGGCTACACCTTC CASSLSLGYGYTF - TRBJ1-2 TRBV7-8 13 -
TGTGCCACCAGCTACCAGGGGGCGGCGACCGAGCAGTACTTC CATSYQGAATEQYF TRBD1 TRBJ2-7 TRBV15 14 -
TGTGCCAGCAGCTCCGATGGGGGAGAGACCCAGTACTTC CASSSDGGETQYF - TRBJ2-5 TRBV6-1 13 -
TGCGCCAGCAGCTTCACCGGACGAACCTACGAGCAGTACTTC CASSFTGRTYEQYF - TRBJ2-7 TRBV5-1 14 -
TGTGCCAGCAGCCTCGGGGGGCTCTTCAATCAGCCCCAGCATTTT CASSLGGLFNQPQHF - TRBJ1-5 TRBV9 15 few
TGCGCCAGCAGCTCCCGGGACAGGGGGCGCGGGGAGACCCAGTACTTC CASSSRDRGRGETQYF TRBD1 TRBJ2-5 TRBV5-1 16 -
TGCGCCAGCAGCGCACTAGCGGGGTACTACAATGAGCAGTTCTTC CASSALAGYYNEQFF TRBD2 TRBJ2-1 TRBV5-1 15 -
TGTGCCAGCTCACCGGACAGGAGCATGGGGAACACTGAAGCTTTCTTT CASSPDRSMGNTEAFF TRBD1 TRBJ1-1 TRBV18 16 -
TGTGCCAGCAGTGACTCACTAGACCAATTCTACAATGAGCAGTTCTTC CASSDSLDQFYNEQFF - TRBJ2-1 TRBV6-4 16 -
TGTGCCAGAAGCTTGAAGACAGGTACAAACAATGAGCAGTTCTTC CARSLKTGTNNEQFF - TRBJ2-1 TRBV5-3 15 once
TGTGCCAGCAGTTCACCGGGACTAGCGACCGAGCAGTACTTC CASSSPGLATEQYF TRBD2 TRBJ2-7 TRBV6-5 14 -
TGCGCCAGCAGCTTCTCCATTCTGGATATGAGGGGGCTAGGTGGCTACACCTTC CASSFSILDMRGLGGYTF TRBD1 TRBJ1-2 TRBV5-1 18 few
TGCGCCAGCACCCTCGCAGCAGGGACCACAAACACTGAAGCTTTCTTT CASTLAAGTTNTEAFF - TRBJ1-1 TRBV5-1 16 -
TGTGCCACCCTCCCCGGGGGGCTTTCGGGCTACACCTTC CATLPGGLSGYTF - TRBJ1-2 TRBV28 13 many
TGCGCCAGCAGCGACCCCGGCACTCCAATAAATGAGCAGTTCTTC CASSDPGTPINEQFF - TRBJ2-1 TRBV5-1 15 -
TGCGCCAGCAGCGCGGGACTAGGAGTGGTCGAGCAGTACTTC CASSAGLGVVEQYF TRBD2 TRBJ2-7 TRBV5-1 14 -
TGTGCCAGCAGTGAAGTGACAGGTCCCACCTACGAGCAGTACTTC CASSEVTGPTYEQYF - TRBJ2-7 TRBV6-1 15 once
TGCAGCGTCTACACTAGCGGGAGGGGCCCCTACGAGCAGTACTTC CSVYTSGRGPYEQYF TRBD2 TRBJ2-7 TRBV29-1 15 many